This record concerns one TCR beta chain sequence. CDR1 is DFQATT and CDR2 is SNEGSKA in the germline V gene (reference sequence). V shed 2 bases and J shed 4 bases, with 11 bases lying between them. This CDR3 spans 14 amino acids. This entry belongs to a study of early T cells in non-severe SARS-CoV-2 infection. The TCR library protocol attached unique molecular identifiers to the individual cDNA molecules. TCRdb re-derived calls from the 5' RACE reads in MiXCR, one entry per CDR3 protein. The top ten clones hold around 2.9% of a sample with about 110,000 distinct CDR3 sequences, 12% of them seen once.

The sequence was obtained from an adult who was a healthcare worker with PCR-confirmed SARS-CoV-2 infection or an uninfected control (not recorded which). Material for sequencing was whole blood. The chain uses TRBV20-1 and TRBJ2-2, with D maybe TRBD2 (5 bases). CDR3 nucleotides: TGCAGTGCTAGATTACTAGAGGGCACCGGGGAGCTGTTTTTT. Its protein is CSARLLEGTGELFF.